This T cell receptor (beta chain) was captured by sequencing in a study of blood T cells in healthy people across ages. CDR1 ENHRY and CDR2 SYGVKD come from the germline V gene. After removal of 5 bases from V and 0 bases from J, the junction contained 3 bases not matched to a gene. CDR3 size: 14 residues. A J-beta primer mix and a sample-barcoded 5' primer were used in a second PCR of roughly 6 to 12 cycles. TCRdb called the 5' RACE reads again in MiXCR, with one record for every CDR3 protein. This table holds 450,000 to 600,000 distinct CDR3 sequences, over 25% found once. As concerns this clonotype: The antigen remains undetermined.

Study-wide results and limits: Bulk PBMC profiling left naive and antigen-experienced comparisons inconclusive.

These same records also appear under a second study, on T cells of mothers and their children. That report notes: Versus unrelated pairs, overlap was slightly higher in related mother-child pairs, without reaching significance.

The source material was blood. The receptor was derived from a boy aged 2 to 10 in good health. This rearrangement joins TRBV10-3 to TRBJ2-7; 8 nucleotides agree with TRBD1. CDR3 in amino acids: CAISSGTGSYEQYV. CDR3 nucleotides: TGTGCCATCAGTTCCGGGACAGGCTCCTACGAGCAGTACGTC.